Listed here are 5 T cell receptor beta chains from one sample, sequenced in a study of Ad26.COV2.S vaccination and SARS-CoV-2 variants. Some clones are missing from TCRdb's copy, which holds only in-frame ones; the method was immunoSEQ multiplex PCR. The sample includes under 400,000 clones, over 75% of them seen just once. The treatment denotes: around 19 received Ad26.COV2.S at low or high dose, single or two shots; about 5 received placebo; per-sample allocation not given. Repertoires come from day 63 after the first vaccine or placebo injection. The specimen was peripheral blood, collected in a trial of Ad26.COV2.S vaccine versus placebo. The receptors were sampled from a person aged 18 to 59 who received the Ad26.COV2.S COVID-19 vaccine or a placebo.

This chain uses TRBV30 with TRBJ1-1; the match to TRBD1 covers 7 bases. Germline V gene lookup returns CDR1 GTSNPN and CDR2 SVGIG (reference sequence). J was trimmed by 1 base and V by 7 bases; bases with no gene match: 6. This CDR3 has 13 amino acids. The CDR3 spells CASTDRKNTEAFF. As DNA, the CDR3 is TGTGCCTCAACGGACAGGAAGAACACTGAAGCTTTCTTT. The whole variable domain, filled in from reference TRBV30 and TRBJ1-1, reads SQTIHQWPATLVQPVGSPLSLECTVEGTSNPNLYWYRQAAGRGLQLLFYSVGIGQISSEVPQNLSASRPQDRQFILSSKKLLLSDSGFYLCASTDRKNTEAFFGQGTRLTVV.

The V gene is TRBV7-3, the J gene TRBJ1-6; no reliable D call. This CDR3 contains 14 residues. Trimming pared 3 bases from V and 5 bases from J, leaving 8 bases between. CDR1 and CDR2 (germline): SGHTA, FQGTGA. CDR3 DNA sequence: TGTGCCAGCAGCTTCAACGGGAATAATTCACCCCTCCACTTT. Protein sequence: CASSFNGNNSPLHF. The entire variable domain, with the rest obtained from reference TRBV7-3 and TRBJ1-6, is as follows: GAGVSQTPSNKVTEKGKYVELRCDPISGHTALYWYRQSLGQGPEFLIYFQGTGAADDSGLPNDRFFAVRPEGSVSTLKIQRTERGDSAVYLCASSFNGNNSPLHFGNGTRLTVT.

This clone occurred once. This likely comes from a read error, as the CDR3 has no conserved phenylalanine or tryptophan at its end. The limits of the CDR3 on the DNA are not certain, so only TCRdb's listed CDR3 is given. V is TRBV6-1 and J is TRBJ1-1; the DNA was not used to check the table's D call, TRBD1. Inclusive of both ends, the CDR3 amounts to 12 amino acids. Germline V CDR1 and CDR2: MNHNS, SASEGT. The CDR3 loop reads CASSEDGTGLPL.

This clone was observed once. The gene calls are TRBV27 and TRBJ2-1; weak D call: TRBD1 (6 bases). V shed 5 bases and J shed 10 bases, with 15 bases lying between them. This CDR3 has 13 amino acids. Germline V gene lookup returns CDR1 MNHEY and CDR2 SMNVEV (reference sequence). Here the CDR3 reads CASSPTGPGEQFF. The DNA of the CDR3 is TGTGCCAGCAGTCCTACAGGGCCCGGGGAGCAGTTCTTC.

The rearrangement uses TRBV15 and TRBJ2-3; TRBD2 might be the D (6 bases). The V end was cut by 3 bases, the J end by 6 bases, with 16 bases between. CDR3 length: 15 residues. CDR1 and CDR2 from the germline V gene are LNHNV and YYDKDF (reference sequence). The CDR3 sequence is CATSRTGLGADTQYF. CDR3 DNA: TGTGCCACCAGCAGGACGGGACTGGGAGCGGATACGCAGTATTTT.